The source of this T cell receptor beta chain is a study of human T cells and chemical hapten exposure. Using its own MiXCR run on the RACE reads, TCRdb lists one record per CDR3 protein. The top ten clones hold approximately 2.3% of a sample with about 190,000 distinct CDR3 sequences, around a quarter of them seen once. This sample's time point: patch test 3, about 24 weeks after DPC sensitization. The treatment here: therapeutic diphenylcyclopropenone sensitization with weekly scalp DPC. This clonotype is a singleton in its sample. Looked up from germline, CDR1 is SGHTA and CDR2 is FQGNSA. This CDR3 has 13 amino acids. V lost 5 bases, J lost 5 bases, and 12 bases lay in between.

Material: whole blood, obtained in connection with sensitization to the hapten diphenylcyclopropenone (DPC). The V call is TRBV7-2, the J call TRBJ2-5; D possibly corresponds to TRBD2 (6 bases). The source of this sequence is a woman aged 40 to 49 with alopecia areata. Some clones in this sample may be carry-over from other donors' samples. CDR3: CASSPGSFETQYF. For the CDR3, the DNA is TGTGCCAGCAGCCCCGGGAGTTTTGAGACCCAGTACTTC.